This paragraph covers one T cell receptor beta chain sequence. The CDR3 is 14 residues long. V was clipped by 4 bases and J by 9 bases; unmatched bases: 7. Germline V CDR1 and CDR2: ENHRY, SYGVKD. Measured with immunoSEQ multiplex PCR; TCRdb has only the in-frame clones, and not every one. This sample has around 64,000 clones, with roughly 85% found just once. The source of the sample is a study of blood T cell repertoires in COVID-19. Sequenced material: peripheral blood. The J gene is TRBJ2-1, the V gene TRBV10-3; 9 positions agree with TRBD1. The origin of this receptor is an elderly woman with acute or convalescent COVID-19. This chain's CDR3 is CAISGSGTGREQFF. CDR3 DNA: TGTGCCATCAGTGGTTCCGGGACAGGGCGTGAGCAGTTCTTC.